One sample yielded the 17 T cell receptor beta chains listed below, sequenced in a study of response to subunit inactivated influenza vaccine. A single record per CDR3 protein comes from TCRdb applying MiXCR to the RT-PCR reads. Of about 520,000 distinct CDR3 sequences listed, approximately 7.2% are singletons. The sample consisted of PBMCs from blood, taken less than 30 months after vaccination. These receptors came from a man aged 45 to 70 who received an inactivated influenza vaccine.

This clonotype appeared many times. This sequence joins TRBV12-3 or TRBV12-4 and TRBJ1-5; weak D call: TRBD1 (5 bases). There are 16 residues in the CDR3. V shed 7 bases and J shed 0 bases, with 16 bases lying between them. CDR3 coding DNA: TGTGCCAGCACCAACAACAGGTATCATAGCAATCAGCCCCAGCATTTT. It is translated as CASTNNRYHSNQPQHF.

The chain carries TRBV30 and TRBJ2-7; TRBD1 matches 11 bases. The CDR3 totals 13 residues. Per germline, CDR1 GTSNPN and CDR2 SVGIG (reference sequence). The J segment lost 2 bases and the V segment lost 6 bases, leaving 3 bases of the junction unmatched. The CDR3 coding sequence is TGTGCCTGTCCGGGACAGGGGGCCTACGAGCAGTACTTC. Protein product: CACPGQGAYEQYF.

This clonotype was seen at least ten times. This chain links TRBV11-2 with TRBJ2-4; D perhaps matches TRBD2 (7 bases). Trimming removed 1 base from V and 15 bases from J, with 16 bases in between. The CDR3 spans 13 residues. Germline CDR1 is SGHAT and CDR2 is FQNNGV. In DNA form, the CDR3 reads TGTGCCAGCAGCTTAGTCGGGGGGCGCATCTCGTACTTC. It yields the protein CASSLVGGRISYF.

CDR3 loop: CASSFPISMGDGYTF. The CDR3 region has the DNA TGTGCCAGCAGTTTCCCTATCTCGATGGGGGATGGCTACACCTTC. The chain joins TRBV28 to TRBJ1-2; D is perhaps TRBD1 (5 bases). Per the germline V gene, CDR1 is MDHEN and CDR2 is SYDVKM. The CDR3 runs to 15 residues. Trimming shortened V by 3 bases and J by 6 bases, and 17 bases separated the two germline ends.

The chain links TRBV3-1 to TRBJ2-1; D unresolved. The V end was cut by 1 base, the J end by 11 bases, with 6 bases between. CDR1 is LGHDT and CDR2 is YNNKEL in the germline V gene (reference sequence). CDR3 size: 11 residues. CDR3 sequence (DNA): TGTGCCAGCAGCCAAGGGGCCCAGCAGTTCTTC. It encodes CASSQGAQQFF.

This sequence joins TRBV7-2 and TRBJ2-3, with 11 bases identical to TRBD2. Losses at the gene ends were 5 bases for V and 0 bases for J; bases not matched to a gene: 7. This CDR3 is 17 amino acids long. The germline V gene encodes CDR1 SGHTA and CDR2 FQGNSA. The CDR3 sequence: CASSVLAGVTSTDTQYF. DNA of the CDR3: TGTGCCAGCAGCGTACTAGCGGGAGTCACGAGCACAGATACGCAGTATTTT.

This clonotype was detected many times. This rearrangement joins TRBV6-1 to TRBJ2-1; 8 bases line up with TRBD2. Germline loops: CDR1 MNHNS, CDR2 SASEGT. The CDR3 runs to 14 residues. V lost 6 bases to trimming and J lost 1 base; unmatched junction nucleotides: 2. The CDR3 reads CASRPSGSYNEQFF. As DNA, the CDR3 is TGTGCCAGCAGGCCTAGCGGGTCCTACAATGAGCAGTTCTTC.

This clonotype appeared a few times. The chain links TRBV20-1 to TRBJ2-3; 8 nucleotides align to TRBD2. There are 15 residues in the CDR3. J gave up 2 bases and V 5 bases, and 9 bases lay outside the gene matches. Germline CDR1 reads DFQATT; CDR2 reads SNEGSKA (reference sequence). CDR3 residues: CSAAMGGGTTDTQYF. The CDR3 DNA follows: TGCAGTGCTGCCATGGGCGGGGGGACCACAGATACGCAGTATTTT.

This clonotype was counted a few times. The gene calls are TRBV5-1 and TRBJ2-1, with D unclear. The CDR3 is made up of 16 amino acids. V was cut by 0 bases and J by 1 base, with 11 bases left in between. Germline V gene data show CDR1 as SGHRS and CDR2 as YFSETQ. The CDR3 DNA sequence: TGCGCCAGCAGCTTGGGTTCGGGCCCATCCTACAATGAGCAGTTCTTC. Its translation: CASSLGSGPSYNEQFF.

A few counts support this clonotype. The chain combines TRBV5-1 with TRBJ2-3; D perhaps matches TRBD2 (5 bases). Germline CDR1 and CDR2: SGHRS and YFSETQ. V was clipped by 5 bases and J by 0 bases, with 10 bases between them. The CDR3 is 14 amino acids. Written as DNA, the CDR3 is TGCGCCAGCAGTGATAGCGATAGCACAGATACGCAGTATTTT. Its protein product is CASSDSDSTDTQYF.

This clonotype has ten or more counts. The chain joins TRBV5-1 to TRBJ2-7; TRBD2 matches at 7 bases. V shed 5 bases, J shed 5 bases, and the junction held 4 bases outside the gene matches. Germline loops: CDR1 SGHRS, CDR2 YFSETQ. This CDR3 is built from 12 residues. The CDR3: CASSWGGNEQYF. The CDR3 region has the DNA TGCGCCAGCAGTTGGGGAGGGAACGAGCAGTACTTC.

This clonotype came up many times. The chain joins TRBV6-5 to TRBJ1-6, with D possibly matching TRBD1 (5 bases). Looked up from germline, CDR1 is MNHEY and CDR2 is SVGAGI. The CDR3 runs 16 residues. V was trimmed by 0 bases and J by 7 bases, leaving 13 bases between them. The CDR3 DNA sequence: TGTGCCAGCAGTTACTCTATCAGGGTTCTAAATTCACCCCTCCACTTT. This gives the protein CASSYSIRVLNSPLHF.

This clonotype occurred many times. V is TRBV28 and J is TRBJ2-7; TRBD1 matches 7 bases. After removal of 2 bases from V and 3 bases from J, the junction contained 4 bases not matched to a gene. Germline V CDR1 and CDR2: MDHEN, SYDVKM. The CDR3 consists of 14 residues. The CDR3, as DNA: TGTGCCAGCAGTTTAGTGGGACAGTTCTACGAGCAGTACTTC. This gives the protein CASSLVGQFYEQYF.

This clonotype occurred a few times. V is TRBV4-3 and J is TRBJ2-6; D perhaps matches TRBD1 (5 bases). CDR3 length equals 16 residues. CDR1 is LGHNA, CDR2 YSLEER, per germline. V was pared by 5 bases and J by 0 bases, with 11 bases between. The DNA for the CDR3 is TGCGCCAGCAGCACCTCTCAGGGCTCTGGGGCCAACGTCCTGACTTTC. It is translated as CASSTSQGSGANVLTF.

This clonotype has at least ten counts. The chain is built from TRBV4-1 and TRBJ2-5; D not certain. Trimming took off 2 bases at V and 4 bases at J, with 8 bases between the two ends. This CDR3 is built from 13 residues. CDR1 and CDR2 (germline): MGHRA, YSYEKL. The CDR3 DNA is TGCGCCAGCAGCCAATTTGGTGGAGAGACCCAGTACTTC. It translates to CASSQFGGETQYF.

This clonotype has ten or more counts. This chain uses TRBV4-3 with TRBJ2-3; TRBD2 aligns across 11 bases. The CDR3 sequence is 15 residues long. Germline CDR1 is LGHNA and CDR2 is YSLEER. V shed 2 bases and J 5 bases; nucleotides not matched to a gene: 3. CDR3 region: CASSQFGTSGDTQYF. CDR3 sequence (DNA): TGCGCCAGCAGCCAATTCGGGACTAGCGGAGATACGCAGTATTTT.

This clonotype was counted only a few times. The CDR3 DNA reads as TGCAGTGCTAGAGACGGGGACAGCTCTGGAAACACCATATATTTT. Amino acid sequence: CSARDGDSSGNTIYF. This chain joins TRBV20-1 and TRBJ1-3; 7 bases fit TRBD1. Germline-derived CDR1 and CDR2 are DFQATT and SNEGSKA (reference sequence). The CDR3 runs 15 residues. V dropped 0 bases and J dropped 0; count of bases not matched to a gene: 2.